This T cell receptor beta chain comes out of a study of molecular identifiers for immune sequencing clone quantification (dated by TCRdb to the late 2010s). For context, the study as a whole: In a replicate experiment, RNA from around 18,000 or 91,000 naive CD8 T cells was split into five aliquots, four of which were sequenced. CD8 T cells were used in a methods study to benchmark molecular-identifier clustering-based TCR repertoire sequencing (MIDCIRS) and TCR RNA copy counting. General findings and caveats noted by the study authors: When barcode sub-clustering was not used, chimeric consensus sequences inflated TCR diversity, with chimeras reaching as high as 47%. Naive libraries contained spiked-in Jurkat TCR RNA (around eleven copies' worth), which is not part of the donor repertoire. In CMV-specific effector cells, clones with more than 20 RNA copies contained over 97% of molecules, whereas in naive cells such clones contained under 1% of molecules. Highly expanded clone sizes could be underestimated if identical TCR molecules share a barcode. Spiked-in Jurkat TCR RNA equal to a single cell's worth was reported to be detectable even within 1,100,000 naive CD8 T cells. Modeling indicated about 3 TCR RNA copies recovered per cell, compared with about 9.4 by digital PCR, which implies a capture efficiency of approximately 30%.

This clonotype has ten or more counts. Its binding antigen is unknown. No much larger clonotype is one base removed from it; base qualities were not supplied. Libraries of naive CD8 T cells were built from about 21,000 to 970,000 sorted cells, with 10%, 30% or 50% of the purified RNA used. Naive CD8 T cells were FACS-sorted as CD8+CD4-CCR7+CD45RA+ on a BD FACSAria II into RLT Plus buffer. To test detection sensitivity, Jurkat RNA equivalent to approximately ten TCR copies was spiked into samples of roughly 18,000-1,000,000 naive CD8 T cells. Enrichment of CD8 T cells was performed with RosetteSep CD8+ T Cell Enrichment Cocktail and Ficoll-Paque, after which ACK red cell lysis was carried out. The library was built by means of PCR. The sample was run on a NextSeq 500. Bulk TCR libraries were prepared as previously described, using TCR primers listed in Table S5. Total RNA was purified with the Qiagen AllPrep DNA/RNA kit. Before analysis, reads from multiple sequencing runs of the same library were pooled. The paper's data handling went like this. Reads were retained only if an exact TCR constant sequence was present, and the retained reads were trimmed to 150 nt and grouped according to their 12-nt molecular barcodes. Reads within each barcode group were sub-clustered using a 15% Levenshtein threshold, and quality-weighted consensus sequences were constructed for each RNA molecule. Non-functional sequences were removed, as were lower-count sequences one edit away from another. On the basis of fitting two negative binomial distributions, barcode sub-clusters with fewer than 20% of the maximum read count were discarded. TCRdb applied fastp at Q25 and MiXCR to the public reads, then kept only in-frame beta chains. A single entry per CDR3 protein holds the most common genes and DNA from its merged rows. Here the V and J calls rest on TCRdb's processing, not on the authors' analysis. For this sample there are nearly 650,000 distinct CDR3 sequences; approximately 24% appear just once. Around 0.78% of the sample lies in the top ten.

Spanning cysteine to phenylalanine, the CDR3 consists of 13 amino acids. Only the CDR3 portion is preserved as DNA: 39 bases, with reading frame beginning at the first base. The germline V gene supplies CDR1 MDHEN and CDR2 SYDVKM. V and J are truncated by 3 bases and 4 bases respectively, leaving an intervening sequence of 9 bases. Sequencing was carried out using naive CD8+ T cells from blood, with Jurkat cell RNA spiked in. The label giving this sample's cell subset or site can be read as: FACS-sorted CD8+CD4-CCR7+CD45RA+ naive T cells. This sequence was found in a human donor in good health. Some libraries in this study had Jurkat cell RNA spiked in. The sequence links TRBV28 to TRBJ1-1, with the D gene too uncertain to name. CDR3 sequence: CASSFYAGTEAFF. The nucleotide sequence reads TGTGCCAGCAGTTTCTATGCGGGCACTGAAGCTTTCTTT.